A single sample is the source of the 17 T cell receptor beta chains below, sequenced in a study of PD-L1 blockade in urothelial cancer. The table came from immunoSEQ multiplex PCR; TCRdb's copy has only in-frame clones and leaves some out. The sample lists tens of thousands of clones, 65% to 85% seen once, with 2% to 2.5% in the top ten. The time point denotes: pretreatment peripheral blood. This specimen consisted of PBMCs, obtained around atezolizumab (anti-PD-L1) treatment. These receptor sequences come from a man in his 60s with urothelial cancer.

This clone was seen a handful of times. The chain links TRBV30 to TRBJ1-6, with 7 bases that match TRBD1. Unmatched junction bases numbered 14, after V lost 3 bases and J lost 9 bases. Per germline, CDR1 GTSNPN and CDR2 SVGIG (reference sequence). The CDR3 length is 16 residues. For the CDR3, the DNA is TGTGCCTGGAGAACCCTGGGACAGTCCAAGGTTTCACCCCTCCACTTT. Protein sequence: CAWRTLGQSKVSPLHF.

Only one count was recorded for this clone. The chain carries TRBV11-2 and TRBJ2-5, with D perhaps matching TRBD2 (6 bases). Trimming took 1 base from V and 0 from J, leaving 6 bases between them. The germline V gene encodes CDR1 SGHAT and CDR2 FQNNGV. This CDR3 comprises 14 residues. CDR3 residues: CASSLGTNQETQYF. DNA of the CDR3: TGTGCCAGCAGCTTAGGGACTAACCAAGAGACCCAGTACTTC.

The rearrangement links TRBV5-1 to TRBJ2-1, with 8 bases fitting TRBD2. The V gene end was trimmed by 5 bases and the J gene end by 5 bases; junction bases not matched to a gene: 12. The CDR3 contains 16 residues. Germline CDR1 SGHRS, CDR2 YFSETQ. The CDR3 nucleotides read TGCGCCAGCAGAGCAGAAGGACTAGCTATAGACAATGAGCAGTTCTTC. This encodes CASRAEGLAIDNEQFF.

The J gene is TRBJ1-2, the V gene TRBV7-2; D is uncertain. Per germline, CDR1 SGHTA and CDR2 FQGNSA. V gave up 1 base and J gave up 8 bases, with 8 bases separating them. The CDR3 sequence is 12 residues long. The CDR3 DNA sequence: TGTGCCAGCAGCTTAGACGGGTGGGGCTACACCTTC. This sequence encodes CASSLDGWGYTF.

The gene calls are TRBV19 and TRBJ2-7, with 9 bases fitting TRBD2. The CDR3 contains 14 residues. J lost 2 bases, V lost 4 bases, and 3 bases had no gene match. Germline V gives CDR1 LNHDA, CDR2 SQIVND (reference sequence). CDR3 nucleotide sequence: TGTGCCAGTAGTAGACTAGCGGACCCCTACGAGCAGTACTTC. This encodes CASSRLADPYEQYF.

V is TRBV5-6 and J is TRBJ1-4; 11 nucleotides line up with TRBD1. This CDR3 contains 15 residues. Germline CDR1 SGHDT, CDR2 YYEEEE. The V and J ends lost 1 base and 8 bases, in that order; junction bases with no gene match: 4. The CDR3 is CASSLIGQGAEKLFF. For the CDR3, the DNA is TGTGCCAGCAGCTTGATTGGACAGGGGGCGGAAAAACTGTTTTTT.

This chain links TRBV6-5 with TRBJ2-7, with TRBD1 matching over 10 bases. J gave up 4 bases and V 0 bases, and 3 bases lay outside the gene matches. The CDR3 length is 15 residues. Germline V lookup: CDR1 MNHEY, CDR2 SVGAGI. The CDR3 DNA is TGTGCCAGCAGTTACTCCGGGACAGGGGTTTACGAGCAGTACTTC. It codes for CASSYSGTGVYEQYF.

For this clone: Other DNA sequences within the sample encode an identical CDR3. V gene TRBV5-1 combines with J gene TRBJ1-4; no clear D gene. Germline values: CDR1 SGHRS, CDR2 YFSETQ. This CDR3 contains 14 residues. Deletions cut 2 bases from V and 0 bases from J, with 5 bases between. DNA for the CDR3: TGCGCCAGCAGCTTAACAGCAACTAATGAAAAACTGTTTTTT. Amino acid sequence: CASSLTATNEKLFF.

The chain has TRBV2 and TRBJ2-3, with TRBD1 matching 7 bases. This CDR3 has 13 amino acids. The germline CDR1 and CDR2 sequences are SNHLY and FYNNEI. V lost 9 bases and J lost 3; bases outside the gene matches: 6. CDR3: CASRQGLTDTQYF. DNA of the CDR3: TGTGCCAGTCGACAGGGCTTGACAGATACGCAGTATTTT.

The chain joins TRBV19 to TRBJ2-1; the match to TRBD2 covers 10 bases. Trimming at V came to 3 bases and at J to 2 bases, leaving 13 bases not matched to a gene. The CDR3 totals 19 residues. Germline V gene lookup returns CDR1 LNHDA and CDR2 SQIVND (reference sequence). The DNA of the CDR3 is TGTGCCAGTAGTATTTTGAGCTTTAGCGGGAGGACCCCCTACAATGAGCAGTTCTTC. The encoded protein is CASSILSFSGRTPYNEQFF.

This chain joins TRBV9 and TRBJ2-5, with D perhaps TRBD2 (6 bases). The V and J ends lost 2 bases and 4 bases respectively, with 15 bases between them. CDR1 is SGDLS and CDR2 is YYNGEE in the germline V gene. CDR3 length: 15 residues. CDR3 region: CASSVSGTPLETQYF. The CDR3, as DNA: TGTGCCAGCAGCGTCTCCGGGACTCCCTTAGAGACCCAGTACTTC.

This clone was recorded once. This rearrangement joins TRBV19 to TRBJ2-7; D is perhaps TRBD1 (6 bases). The CDR3 runs to 12 residues. Deletions cut 6 bases from V and 5 bases from J, with 11 bases between. Germline CDR1 is LNHDA and CDR2 is SQIVND (reference sequence). The DNA of the CDR3 is TGTGCCAGTAGCCTCGAGGGGGACGAGCAGTACTTC. Protein: CASSLEGDEQYF.

This clone was observed a handful of times. The V and J genes are TRBV15 and TRBJ2-5; possible D gene TRBD2, 6 bases. This CDR3 is 13 amino acids long. Germline CDR1 reads LNHNV; CDR2 reads YYDKDF (reference sequence). Trimming cost V 5 bases and J 5 bases, with 12 bases left between them. In nucleotides, the CDR3 is TGTGCCACCAGCCGGGGGTCGGAGGAGACCCAGTACTTC. It is translated as CATSRGSEETQYF.

This clone was seen a few times. The rearrangement uses TRBV5-5 and TRBJ2-5; a weak D match, TRBD1 (6 bases). Trimming left V 0 bases short and J 5 bases short, with 8 bases between. This CDR3 is 13 amino acids long. Germline CDR1 reads SGHKS; CDR2 reads YYEKEE (reference sequence). The CDR3 sequence is CASSLEDSETQYF. In DNA form, the CDR3 reads TGTGCCAGCAGCTTGGAGGACAGTGAGACCCAGTACTTC.

This clone came up a few times. CDR3: CASMRRAGYTF. The CDR3 nucleotides read TGTGCCAGCATGAGGAGGGCTGGCTACACCTTC. This rearrangement joins TRBV2 to TRBJ1-2, with unresolved D. The CDR3 extends over 11 amino acids. V was clipped by 7 bases and J by 7 bases, with 10 bases between them. CDR1 is SNHLY and CDR2 is FYNNEI in the germline V gene.

The chain joins TRBV5-1 to TRBJ2-5, with 9 bases matching TRBD2. Losses at the gene ends were 4 bases for V and 5 bases for J; bases not matched to a gene: 12. This CDR3 contains 16 residues. Looked up from germline, CDR1 is SGHRS and CDR2 is YFSETQ. CDR3 in amino acids: CASSMGAGGLRETQYF. Here the CDR3 DNA reads TGCGCCAGCAGCATGGGAGCGGGGGGTCTTCGGGAGACCCAGTACTTC.

A few counts support this clone. The rearrangement joins TRBV7-9 to TRBJ2-5; 7 bases map to TRBD1. Germline assignment: CDR1 SEHNR and CDR2 FQNEAQ (reference sequence). The CDR3 has 14 amino acids. V shed 6 bases and J 5 bases; nucleotides not matched to a gene: 9. The CDR3 spells CASSSDRVTETQYF. CDR3 coding DNA: TGTGCCAGCAGTTCAGACAGGGTGACGGAGACCCAGTACTTC.